This T cell receptor beta chain emerged from a study of cytomegalovirus exposure and HLA in healthy donors. Across the study: From donors who were HLA-typed, an early data release held approximately 80 million unique TCRs.

General study results and limits: Three of the chains that were CMV-associated were confirmed in vitro to be specific for CMV antigens. The majority of TCR sequences were rare, yet some public TCRs appeared in many donors.

Germline V gene lookup returns CDR1 MNHEY and CDR2 SMNVEV (reference sequence). Trimming pared 2 bases from V and 0 bases from J, leaving 10 bases between. The CDR3 extends over 15 amino acids. Details on this clone: Its antigen is unknown.

It was healthy bone marrow donors who served as donors. Primers included in the PCR were 60 Vbeta and 13 Jbeta primers. TCRdb keeps only in-frame clones here, not all; method: immunoSEQ multiplex PCR. Here the sample spans 150,000 or so clones, about two thirds being singletons. The TCR was taken from a man aged 25 to 45 in good health and CMV-seropositive. The genes are TRBV27 and TRBJ1-1; D unclear. The sample was PBMCs. The CDR3 loop is CASSLLGSMNTEAFF. DNA of the CDR3: TGTGCCAGCAGTTTACTGGGCAGCATGAACACTGAAGCTTTCTTT.